This entry concerns a single T cell receptor beta chain. One junction end disagrees with the germline gene, perhaps due to a read error. This sample stems from a study of immune characterization of retroperitoneal liposarcoma. TCRdb re-called the PCR reads with MiXCR, one entry per CDR3 protein. Of 2,700 or so distinct CDR3 sequences in the sample, 40% to 50% are singletons; the top ten hold around 50%. CDR1 and CDR2 (germline): MNHNS, SASEGT. The CDR3 runs 15 residues. The sample taken for sequencing was tumor tissue. The genes are TRBV6-1 and TRBJ1-3; D is ambiguous. This TCR came from a male donor with retroperitoneal liposarcoma. The CDR3 loop is CASSEAPSSGNTRYF. In DNA, the CDR3 is TGTGCCAGCAGTGAAGCGCCCAGCTCTGGAAACACCAGATATTTT.